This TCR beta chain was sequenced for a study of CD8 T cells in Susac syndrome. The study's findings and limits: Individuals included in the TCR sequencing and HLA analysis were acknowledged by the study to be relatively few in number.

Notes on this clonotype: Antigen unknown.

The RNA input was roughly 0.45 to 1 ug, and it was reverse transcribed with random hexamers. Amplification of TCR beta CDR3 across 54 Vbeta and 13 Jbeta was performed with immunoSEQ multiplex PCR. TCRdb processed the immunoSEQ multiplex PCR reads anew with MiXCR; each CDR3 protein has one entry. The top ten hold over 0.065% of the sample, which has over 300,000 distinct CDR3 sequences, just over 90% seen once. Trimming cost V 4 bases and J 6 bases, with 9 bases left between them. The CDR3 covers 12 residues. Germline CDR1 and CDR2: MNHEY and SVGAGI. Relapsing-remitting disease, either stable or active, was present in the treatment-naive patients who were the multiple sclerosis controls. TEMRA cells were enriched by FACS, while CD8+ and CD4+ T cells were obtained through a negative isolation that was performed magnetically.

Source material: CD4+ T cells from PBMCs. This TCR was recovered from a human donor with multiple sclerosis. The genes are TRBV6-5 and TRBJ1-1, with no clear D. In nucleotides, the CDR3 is TGTGCCAGCAGTTCGACCTTGGCTGAAGCTTTCTTT. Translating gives CASSSTLAEAFF.